Here is one T cell receptor beta chain with its context. Its specificity is unknown. TCRdb independently ran MiXCR on the 5' RACE reads; one entry per CDR3 protein. Here the sample spans approximately 66,000 distinct CDR3 sequences, approximately 13% being singletons. These data originate in a study of early T cells in non-severe SARS-CoV-2 infection. Study at large: Sequencing used unsorted whole-blood bulk RNA, so chains lack pairing.

The CDR3 consists of 14 residues. CDR1 MNHNY and CDR2 SVGAGI come from the germline V gene (reference sequence). The V end was cut by 4 bases, the J end by 0 bases, with 10 bases between. Study observations and caveats: Matching results from VDJdb favored anti-spike CD8 responses, leaving private and CD4 specificities undetected.

V and J are TRBV6-6 and TRBJ2-7, with D possibly called TRBD1 or TRBD2 (5 bases each). The sequence was collected from an adult who was a healthcare worker with PCR-confirmed SARS-CoV-2 infection or an uninfected control (not recorded which). Source material: whole blood. The CDR3 DNA reads TGTGCCAGCAGTTTCGGGACGGGCTCCTACGAGCAGTACTTC. Its translation is CASSFGTGSYEQYF.